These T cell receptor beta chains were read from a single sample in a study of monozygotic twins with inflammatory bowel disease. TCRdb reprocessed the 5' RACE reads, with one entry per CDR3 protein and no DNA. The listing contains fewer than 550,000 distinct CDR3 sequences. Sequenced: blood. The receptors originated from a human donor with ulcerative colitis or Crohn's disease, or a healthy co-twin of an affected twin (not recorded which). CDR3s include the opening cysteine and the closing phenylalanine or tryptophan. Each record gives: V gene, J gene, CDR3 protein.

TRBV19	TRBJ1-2	CASAETGAYGYTF
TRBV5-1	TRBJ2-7	CASREAVSYEQYF
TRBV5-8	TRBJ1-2	CASSPGQGVTGYTF
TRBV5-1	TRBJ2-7	CASSLGSVLYEQYF
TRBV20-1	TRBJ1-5	CSARAPGHLNQPQHF
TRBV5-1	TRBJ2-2	CASSPGLDTGELFF
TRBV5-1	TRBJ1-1	CASSLADSPAEAFF
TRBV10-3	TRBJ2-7	CAISNSWGNDQEQYF
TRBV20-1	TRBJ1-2	CNAPAQDRGFYGYTF
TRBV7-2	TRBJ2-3	CASSLVGSGGPVNTQYF
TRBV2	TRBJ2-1	CASSLLGTLNEQFF
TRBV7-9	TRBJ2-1	CASSAKLTGDEQFF
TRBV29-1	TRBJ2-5	CSVEEDGQVFGETQYF
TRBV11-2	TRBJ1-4	CASSLTGINEKLFF
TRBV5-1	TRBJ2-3	CASSFGGASTDTQYF
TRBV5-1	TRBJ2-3	CASSLTPTGTDTQYF
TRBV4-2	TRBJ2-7	CASSPAWDRETYEQYF
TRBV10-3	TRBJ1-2	CAIKTDNYGYTF
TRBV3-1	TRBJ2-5	CASRYGVQETQYF